This T cell receptor beta chain was sequenced in a study of breast tumors, draining lymph nodes, adjacent tissues. Study results and caveats: Tumors had less TCR diversity than lymph nodes, more than nontumor tissue.

TCRdb analysed the multiplex PCR reads with MiXCR anew, one entry per CDR3 protein. The sample holds approximately 130,000 distinct CDR3 sequences, over 20% seen once. Germline CDR1 reads SGHRS; CDR2 reads YFSETQ. The V and J ends lost 0 bases and 8 bases, in that order; junction bases with no gene match: 5. The CDR3 covers 15 residues. This clonotype showed up many times. The antigen remains unidentified. Axillary draining lymph nodes of breast cancer patients supplied the node samples. The sequencing input was axillary lymph node tissue. V and J are TRBV5-1 and TRBJ2-1; the match to TRBD2 covers 10 bases. The TCR originated in a female donor with breast cancer. Some clones in this sample may be carry-over from other donors' samples. This CDR3 reads CASSLELAGRDEQFF. The CDR3 DNA reads TGCGCCAGCAGCTTGGAACTAGCGGGAAGGGATGAGCAGTTCTTC.